Included here is one TCR beta chain sequence, with context. The data were obtained in a study of control samples from healthy donors and cancer patients. This CDR3 has 17 amino acids. CDR1 and CDR2 (germline): SEHNR, FQNEAQ (reference sequence). The trim removed 5 bases at V and 5 bases at J, leaving 8 bases unmatched. Assay: immunoSEQ multiplex PCR; the TCRdb copy retains only in-frame clones and omits some. Of roughly 130,000 clones listed, about 93% are singletons. The sample was PBMCs. The receptor's source is a man in his fifties or sixties with head and neck cancer. The V call is TRBV7-9, the J call TRBJ2-5, with TRBD2 identical over 16 bases. CDR3 bases: TGTGCCAGCAGCAGGGGACTAGCGGGGGGGCCGAAGGAGACCCAGTACTTC. Protein: CASSRGLAGGPKETQYF.